This TCR beta chain is from a study of control samples from healthy donors and cancer patients. Here immunoSEQ multiplex PCR was the method, and the copy in TCRdb shows in-frame clones only, minus some. This table holds approximately 110,000 clones, approximately 90% found once. This receptor was taken from a human donor in good health. The donor label of this sample is uncertain. The sequenced sample was blood.

Here the CDR3 reads CASSTQTQVSYEQYF. The CDR3 nucleotides read TGTGCCAGCAGTACCCAAACTCAAGTCTCCTACGAGCAGTACTTC. V is TRBV6-6 and J is TRBJ2-7; D remains ambiguous. Trimming removed 5 bases from V and 0 bases from J, with 14 bases in between. Germline CDR1 and CDR2: MNHNY and SVGAGI (reference sequence). This CDR3 has 15 amino acids.